The rows below give T cell receptor beta chains drawn from one sample of a study of blood T cell repertoires in COVID-19. This table comes from immunoSEQ multiplex PCR, and its TCRdb copy is limited to in-frame clones, with some not included. In the table there are some 400,000 clones, more than 75% of which are singletons. Sequenced: peripheral blood. The source of these receptors is a human donor with acute or convalescent COVID-19. The donor label of this sample is uncertain. Each CDR3 is given with its conserved first and last residue. The D gene is left open where the match is weak. Clone size is not always given. Where it is, it says once, few, many or a class for expanded clones.

d_call,clone_size,j_call,v_call,cdr3_aa,cdr3_nt
NA,once,TRBJ2-1,TRBV5-8,CASSLIRGNNEQFF,TGTGCCAGCAGCTTGATCCGGGGTAACAATGAGCAGTTCTTC
NA,NA,TRBJ1-5,TRBV18,CASSLRDRPQHF,TGTGCCAGCTCACTTCGGGATCGGCCCCAGCATTTT
TRBD1,NA,TRBJ1-3,TRBV5-1,CASSLAGDSRNSGNTIYF,TGCGCCAGCAGCTTGGCCGGGGACAGCCGAAACTCTGGAAACACCATATATTTT
NA,NA,TRBJ1-2,TRBV28,CASSPIGSGKLYGYTF,TGTGCCAGCAGCCCAATCGGGTCGGGAAAATTATATGGCTACACCTTC
TRBD1,NA,TRBJ2-7,TRBV2,CASSAQGQGRYEQYF,TGTGCCAGCAGTGCTCAAGGACAGGGGCGCTACGAGCAGTACTTC
TRBD1,NA,TRBJ1-6,TRBV28,CASSLITFQGAGSPLHF,TGTGCCAGCAGTTTAATTACGTTTCAGGGGGCGGGTTCACCCCTCCACTTT
NA,many,TRBJ2-1,TRBV6-1,CASSEYLGTTRQQFF,TGTGCCAGCAGTGAATACCTCGGGACAACCAGACAGCAGTTCTTC
NA,NA,TRBJ1-4,TRBV23-1,CASSHDAPTGPPDIREKLFF,TGCGCCAGCAGTCACGATGCGCCCACAGGGCCCCCAGATATAAGGGAAAAACTGTTTTTT
NA,NA,TRBJ2-5,TRBV7-6,CASSLGLQETQYF,TGTGCCAGCAGCTTAGGACTCCAAGAGACCCAGTACTTC
NA,NA,TRBJ1-1,TRBV5-1,CASSTIGGGNTEAFF,TGCGCCAGCAGCACAATCGGTGGGGGCAACACTGAAGCTTTCTTT
TRBD2,NA,TRBJ2-1,TRBV6-6,CASSYSGLAGVNEQFF,TGTGCCAGCAGTTACTCGGGACTAGCGGGAGTTAATGAGCAGTTCTTC
NA,NA,TRBJ1-5,TRBV5-1,CASSSEGGNQPQHF,TGCGCCAGCAGCTCCGAAGGGGGCAATCAGCCCCAGCATTTT
TRBD2,NA,TRBJ2-3,TRBV5-1,CASSRDPSSGGADTQYF,TGCGCCAGCAGCAGGGACCCGTCGAGCGGGGGGGCGGATACGCAGTATTTT
TRBD1,NA,TRBJ2-3,TRBV3-1/TRBV3-2,CASSQERDRSQYF,TGTGCCAGCAGCCAAGAACGGGACAGATCGCAGTATTTT
NA,NA,TRBJ1-3,TRBV9,CASSVSVSGNTIYF,TGTGCCAGCAGCGTTTCTGTCTCTGGAAACACCATATATTTT
NA,NA,TRBJ1-2,TRBV6-6,CASSYGSQAQRSGYTF,TGTGCCAGCAGTTACGGGAGTCAGGCCCAACGGAGTGGCTACACCTTC
TRBD1,NA,TRBJ1-2,TRBV15,CATSRGQGASGYTF,TGTGCCACCAGCAGAGGACAGGGGGCGAGCGGCTACACCTTC
NA,NA,TRBJ2-1,TRBV10-3,CAISAGVPMFF,TGTGCCATCAGTGCCGGGGTCCCAATGTTCTTC